Following are 10 T cell receptor beta chains from one sample sequenced in a study of T cells after yellow fever vaccination. TCRdb re-analysed the 5' RACE reads in MiXCR, keeping a single row per CDR3 protein. This table holds roughly 340,000 distinct CDR3 sequences, about 8.7% found once. Here the sequenced sample was PBMCs, taken on the day of the first yellow fever vaccination. The receptor set was obtained from a man aged 18 to 35 who received the YFV17D yellow fever vaccine.

This clonotype was recorded a few times. This chain connects TRBV10-3 to TRBJ2-7, with a weak D call TRBD2 (5 bases). V was shortened by 9 bases and J by 0 bases, with 9 bases between the two germline ends. Germline values: CDR1 ENHRY, CDR2 SYGVKD. This CDR3 has 12 amino acids. The chain's CDR3 is CAIRDSSYEQYV. As DNA, the CDR3 is TGTGCCATACGGGATTCCTCCTACGAGCAGTACGTC.

This clonotype came up a few times. V and J are TRBV27 and TRBJ2-5; TRBD1 might be the D (5 bases). V was clipped by 6 bases and J by 2 bases, with 10 bases between them. The germline CDR1 and CDR2 sequences are MNHEY and SMNVEV (reference sequence). There are 13 residues in the CDR3. Here the CDR3 DNA reads TGTGCCAGCAGCTTCAGGGTTCAAGAGACCCAGTACTTC. Encoded protein: CASSFRVQETQYF.

This clonotype turned up a few times. The chain links TRBV15 to TRBJ2-1; D remains unclear. Germline assignment: CDR1 LNHNV and CDR2 YYDKDF (reference sequence). With 3 bases removed from V and 6 bases from J, the gap between germline ends came to 21 bases. This CDR3 has 17 residues. The CDR3 spells CATSSPLMGPLGNEQFF. The CDR3 coding sequence is TGTGCCACCAGCAGCCCGCTTATGGGTCCCCTGGGCAATGAGCAGTTCTTC.

V usage is TRBV12-3 or TRBV12-4 and J usage is TRBJ2-3; 7 bases line up with TRBD1. This CDR3 spans 15 amino acids. V shed 4 bases and J 4 bases; nucleotides not matched to a gene: 8. DNA for the CDR3: TGTGCCAGCAGTTCCCGTAGGGGGCTCTCAGATACGCAGTATTTT. Amino acid sequence: CASSSRRGLSDTQYF.

The sample holds many counts of this clonotype. This chain uses TRBV28 with TRBJ2-7; D assignment may be TRBD1 or TRBD2 (7 bases each). This CDR3 region has 16 residues. Germline V CDR1 and CDR2: MDHEN, SYDVKM. The V and J ends lost 6 bases and 0 bases respectively, with 18 bases between them. CDR3 sequence reads: CASRPSGTAISYEQYV. The CDR3 nucleotides are TGTGCCAGCAGACCCAGCGGGACAGCGATCTCCTACGAGCAGTACGTC.

The J gene is TRBJ1-5, the V gene TRBV20-1; TRBD1 might be the D (6 bases). V lost 3 bases, J lost 0 bases, and 12 bases lay in between. Germline V lookup: CDR1 DFQATT, CDR2 SNEGSKA (reference sequence). The CDR3 is 15 amino acids. CDR3 sequence: CSASIQGNSNQPQHF. Here the CDR3 DNA reads TGCAGTGCTAGTATACAGGGAAATAGCAATCAGCCCCAGCATTTT.

The chain recombines TRBV20-1 with TRBJ2-7; 13 bases are a match to TRBD2. Germline assignment: CDR1 DFQATT and CDR2 SNEGSKA (reference sequence). The CDR3 spans 13 residues. Trimming cost V 6 bases and J 3 bases; bases outside gene matches: 2. The CDR3, as DNA: TGCAGTGCCCGGACTAGCGGGAGCTACGAGCAGTACTTC. Its protein is CSARTSGSYEQYF.

In its sample, this clonotype was seen many times. A read error may account for a junction end that differs from germline. The chain employs TRBV5-1 and TRBJ1-1; D is possibly TRBD1 (5 bases). This CDR3 is 13 amino acids long. From germline, CDR1 is SGHRS and CDR2 YFSETQ. The CDR3 loop reads CASSLGVNTEAFF. In nucleotides, the CDR3 is TGTGCCAGCAGCTTAGGGGTGAACACTGAAGCTTTCTTT.

The genes are TRBV12-3 or TRBV12-4 and TRBJ2-2; D call uncertain. V was clipped by 7 bases and J by 5 bases, with 14 bases between them. CDR3 length: 14 amino acids. The CDR3 sequence is CASTVAYVTGELFF. DNA of the CDR3: TGTGCCAGCACGGTAGCATACGTGACCGGGGAGCTGTTTTTT.

This clonotype was detected ten times or more. The V call is TRBV15, the J call TRBJ1-6; possible D gene TRBD1, 6 bases. Deletions cut 0 bases from V and 7 bases from J, with 10 bases between. This CDR3 is 15 amino acids long. Germline V CDR1 and CDR2: LNHNV, YYDKDF (reference sequence). The CDR3 loop is CATSRESQGNSPLHF. CDR3 bases: TGTGCCACCAGCAGAGAATCCCAGGGGAATTCACCCCTCCACTTT. Full variable domain (remainder filled in from reference TRBV15 and TRBJ1-6): DAMVIQNPRYQVTQFGKPVTLSCSQTLNHNVMYWYQQKSSQAPKLLFHYYDKDFNNEADTPDNFQSRRPNTSFCFLDIRSPGLGDTAMYLCATSRESQGNSPLHFGNGTRLTVT.